A selection of T cell receptor beta chains follows, all from one sample in a study of identifying expanded T cells in peripheral blood. Libraries were prepared by immunoSEQ multiplex PCR; TCRdb keeps only in-frame clonotypes and omits some of them. The table lists approximately 120,000 clones, 88% of them singletons. Input material: blood. These receptors were obtained from a person aged 18 to 75 in good health. The CDR3 runs from the conserved cysteine through the conserved F or W. The D gene is left open where the match is weak. Part of the rows lack a size; the others show once, few, many or a class for expanded clones.

D gene,J gene,CDR3 length,clone size,V gene,CDR3 protein,CDR3 DNA
TRBD1,TRBJ1-1,16,NA,TRBV5-4,CASSPWGGQGNSLAFF,TGTGCCAGCAGCCCCTGGGGTGGACAGGGGAACAGTCTAGCTTTCTTT
NA,TRBJ2-7,13,NA,TRBV15,CATSLRRGYEQYF,TGTGCCACCAGCTTGCGCAGGGGTTACGAGCAGTACTTC
TRBD1,TRBJ1-6,15,NA,TRBV18,CASSKGQGANSPLHF,TGTGCCAGCTCAAAGGGACAGGGGGCGAATTCACCCCTCCACTTT
TRBD1,TRBJ1-2,11,few,TRBV7-9,CASSNRGGYTF,TGTGCCAGCAGCAACAGGGGCGGCTACACCTTC
NA,TRBJ1-6,16,NA,TRBV7-2,CASSFSGASYNSPLHF,TGTGCCAGCAGCTTTTCAGGGGCTAGCTATAATTCACCCCTCCACTTT
NA,TRBJ2-1,18,NA,TRBV14,CASSQSKGQGLLHNEQFF,TGTGCCAGCAGCCAATCAAAAGGACAAGGCCTCCTCCACAATGAGCAGTTCTTC
NA,TRBJ2-7,13,once,TRBV6-1,CASSGRWGNEQYF,TGTGCCAGCAGTGGCCGGTGGGGTAACGAGCAGTACTTC
NA,TRBJ2-1,12,NA,TRBV6-1,CASCNPAREQFF,TGTGCCAGCTGTAACCCCGCACGTGAGCAGTTCTTC
NA,TRBJ1-1,13,NA,TRBV5-1,CASSLAAGLEAFF,TGCGCCAGCAGCTTGGCCGCGGGATTAGAAGCTTTCTTT
NA,TRBJ1-4,14,NA,TRBV7-9,CASSPVGGREKLFF,TGTGCCAGCAGCCCCGTAGGGGGTCGGGAAAAACTGTTTTTT
NA,TRBJ2-5,10,NA,TRBV6-1,CASSGVAQYF,TGTGCCAGTTCCGGGGTTGCCCAGTACTTC
TRBD2,TRBJ2-3,19,NA,TRBV7-8,CASSSWTSGGALGTDTQYF,TGTGCCAGCAGCTCTTGGACTAGCGGGGGGGCCTTGGGGACAGATACGCAGTATTTT
NA,TRBJ1-3,14,NA,TRBV27,CASGRGGSGNTIYF,TGTGCCAGCGGCCGTGGGGGCTCTGGAAACACCATATATTTT
NA,TRBJ1-1,14,NA,TRBV9,CASSVAGRNTEAFF,TGTGCCAGCAGCGTAGCGGGTCGGAACACTGAAGCTTTCTTT
TRBD1,TRBJ1-3,15,NA,TRBV13,CASSLRGRSGNTIYF,TGTGCCAGCAGCTTAAGGGGGCGGAGTGGAAACACCATATATTTT
TRBD2,TRBJ2-7,15,NA,TRBV4-1,CASSHPGLEAYEQYF,TGCGCCAGCAGCCACCCGGGACTAGAGGCCTACGAGCAGTACTTC
TRBD1,TRBJ2-7,15,NA,TRBV6-1,CASISGQGASGEQYF,TGTGCCAGCATCAGCGGACAGGGGGCATCTGGGGAGCAGTACTTC
TRBD2,TRBJ2-2,13,NA,TRBV29-1,CSVSSGRAGELFF,TGCAGCGTTTCTAGCGGGAGGGCCGGGGAGCTGTTTTTT
TRBD2,TRBJ2-5,17,NA,TRBV4-1,CASSLHVLAGYQETQYF,TGCGCCAGCAGCCTCCATGTACTAGCGGGGTACCAAGAGACCCAGTACTTC
TRBD1,TRBJ2-7,15,NA,TRBV7-9,CASSARRGTTYEQYF,TGTGCCAGCAGTGCTCGCAGGGGGACGACCTACGAGCAGTACTTC
NA,TRBJ2-3,16,once,TRBV5-1,CASSLIPGALTDTQYF,TGCGCCAGCAGCTTGATCCCGGGAGCGCTCACAGATACGCAGTATTTT
NA,TRBJ2-1,15,once,TRBV18,CASSPPDIFYNEQFF,TGTGCCAGCTCACCACCGGACATCTTCTACAATGAGCAGTTCTTC
TRBD2,TRBJ2-5,14,NA,TRBV6-5,CASGLAGGKETQYF,TGTGCCAGCGGTTTAGCGGGGGGGAAAGAGACCCAGTACTTC
NA,TRBJ2-5,14,NA,TRBV6-6,CASSSGTSQETQYF,TGTGCCAGCAGTTCCGGGACAAGTCAAGAGACCCAGTACTTC
NA,TRBJ1-1,13,NA,TRBV19,CASTSRGRTEAFF,TGTGCCAGTACCTCGAGGGGTCGGACTGAAGCTTTCTTT
TRBD1,TRBJ1-2,15,NA,TRBV4-1,CASSSRTGLAYGYTF,TGCGCCAGCAGCTCCCGGACAGGGCTGGCCTATGGCTACACCTTC
NA,TRBJ1-5,13,few,TRBV10-3,CATQPDGGQPQHF,TGTGCCACCCAACCGGACGGTGGACAGCCCCAGCATTTT
NA,TRBJ2-3,16,NA,TRBV11-2,CASSRPGAAGTDTQYF,TGTGCCAGCAGCCGGCCGGGGGCGGCAGGCACAGATACGCAGTATTTT
NA,TRBJ2-1,15,NA,TRBV4-3,CASSQGIVGDNEQFF,TGCGCCAGCAGCCAAGGGATAGTGGGAGACAATGAGCAGTTCTTC
NA,TRBJ1-1,12,NA,TRBV19,CASGTANTEAFF,TGTGCCAGTGGTACAGCTAACACTGAAGCTTTCTTT
NA,TRBJ1-1,13,few,TRBV14,CASSLQGNTEAFF,TGTGCCAGCAGCTTACAGGGGAACACTGAAGCTTTCTTT
NA,TRBJ1-1,15,NA,TRBV11-3,CASSLRSGRDTEAFF,TGTGCCAGCAGCTTACGGTCAGGGAGGGACACTGAAGCTTTCTTT
NA,TRBJ2-7,15,NA,TRBV25-1,CASSEYSENPYEQYF,TGTGCCAGCAGTGAATATTCCGAAAATCCATACGAGCAGTACTTC
NA,TRBJ2-7,13,NA,TRBV2,CASKRIDISEQYF,TGTGCCAGCAAGCGGATAGACATCTCCGAGCAGTACTTC
TRBD1,TRBJ1-4,15,NA,TRBV6-5,CASSSHQTGGEKLFF,TGTGCCAGCAGTTCTCACCAGACAGGGGGGGAAAAACTGTTTTTT
TRBD2,TRBJ2-7,15,NA,TRBV7-2,CASSLAGGAPYEQYF,TGTGCCAGCAGCTTAGCCGGGGGGGCCCCCTACGAGCAGTACTTC
NA,TRBJ1-1,13,NA,TRBV28,CASSFNLWTEAFF,TGTGCCAGCAGTTTTAATTTGTGGACTGAAGCTTTCTTT
TRBD1,TRBJ1-6,15,NA,TRBV11-2,CASSLGQGANSPLHF,TGTGCCAGCAGTCTTGGACAGGGAGCTAATTCACCCCTCCACTTT
NA,TRBJ2-7,13,NA,TRBV7-2,CASSPEGGLEQYF,TGTGCCAGCAGCCCAGAGGGGGGGCTCGAGCAGTACTTC
NA,TRBJ2-3,17,NA,TRBV7-9,CASSLAGRGGDTDTQYF,TGTGCCAGCAGCTTAGCGGGCAGGGGTGGAGACACAGATACGCAGTATTTT
TRBD1,TRBJ1-5,18,NA,TRBV6-4,CASSDAWDRGRSNQPQHF,TGTGCCAGCAGTGACGCCTGGGACAGGGGGCGTAGCAATCAGCCCCAGCATTTT
TRBD1,TRBJ2-7,18,NA,TRBV7-2,CASSLVALSPNRGDEQYF,TGTGCCAGCAGCTTAGTCGCTTTATCGCCGAACAGGGGCGACGAGCAGTACTTC
NA,TRBJ2-3,15,NA,TRBV12-5,CASGLGSLSTDTQYF,TGTGCTAGTGGTTTGGGTAGCCTTAGCACAGATACGCAGTATTTT
TRBD2,TRBJ2-1,17,NA,TRBV7-2,CASSLTGREGSYNEQFF,TGTGCCAGCAGCTTAACAGGACGGGAGGGTTCCTACAATGAGCAGTTCTTC
TRBD1,TRBJ1-1,14,NA,TRBV7-9,CASSHGTENTEAFF,TGTGCCAGCAGCCACGGGACAGAGAACACTGAAGCTTTCTTT
TRBD2,TRBJ2-1,14,NA,TRBV11-2,CASSLVGGGDEQFF,TGTGCCAGCAGCTTAGTCGGGGGGGGCGATGAGCAGTTCTTC
NA,TRBJ2-1,11,NA,TRBV11-2,CASAINNEQFF,TGTGCCAGCGCAATAAACAATGAGCAGTTCTTC
NA,TRBJ2-1,16,NA,TRBV2,CASRGFSRNSYNEQFF,TGTGCCAGCAGGGGGTTCTCGCGGAATTCCTACAATGAGCAGTTCTTC
NA,TRBJ1-5,11,few,TRBV5-3,CARSLRQPQHF,TGTGCCAGAAGCTTGAGACAGCCCCAGCATTTT
NA,TRBJ2-1,13,NA,TRBV7-9,CASSRTRGDEQFF,TGTGCCAGCAGCCGAACGCGGGGCGATGAGCAGTTCTTC
TRBD1,TRBJ1-6,13,few,TRBV2,CATRQGLGSPLHF,TGTGCCACCAGACAGGGCTTGGGGTCACCCCTCCACTTT